The T cell receptor beta chain under discussion was sequenced for a study of T-cell reconstitution after alpha-beta-depleted transplantation in children. General observations from the study: Among T cells one year after transplant, newly produced cells accounted for most counts and diversity. Where alpha-beta T cells came from about two months after transplant was reportedly several hundred expanded graft clones. Recipient T cells and thymic progenitors that survived were the source of the high TCRbeta diversity seen at day 60 in some patients.

In this sample, this clonotype turned up a few times. Its cognate antigen is unknown. Unique molecular identifiers were used in preparing the TCRbeta library. TCRdb recomputed calls from the PCR reads with MiXCR, one row per CDR3 protein. Of about 440,000 distinct CDR3 sequences detected, 43% appear once; the ten largest clones hold 25% to 30%. The input for sequencing was PBMCs, taken before TCRalphabeta/CD19-depleted stem cell transplant. The TCR was taken from a girl aged 2 to 10 with aplastic anemia, due to receive a stem cell transplant.

In DNA form, the CDR3 reads TGTGCCAGCAGCATTAGCGGGGGGGCTTACAATGAGCAGTTCTTC. This sequence encodes CASSISGGAYNEQFF. J is TRBJ2-1 and V is TRBV7-3; TRBD2 matches at 11 bases. The trim removed 5 bases at V and 4 bases at J, leaving 4 bases unmatched. Per germline, CDR1 SGHTA and CDR2 FQGTGA. The CDR3 spans 15 residues. Full variable domain (remainder filled in from reference TRBV7-3 and TRBJ2-1): GAGVSQTPSNKVTEKGKYVELRCDPISGHTALYWYRQSLGQGPEFLIYFQGTGAADDSGLPNDRFFAVRPEGSVSTLKIQRTERGDSAVYLCASSISGGAYNEQFFGPGTRLTVL.